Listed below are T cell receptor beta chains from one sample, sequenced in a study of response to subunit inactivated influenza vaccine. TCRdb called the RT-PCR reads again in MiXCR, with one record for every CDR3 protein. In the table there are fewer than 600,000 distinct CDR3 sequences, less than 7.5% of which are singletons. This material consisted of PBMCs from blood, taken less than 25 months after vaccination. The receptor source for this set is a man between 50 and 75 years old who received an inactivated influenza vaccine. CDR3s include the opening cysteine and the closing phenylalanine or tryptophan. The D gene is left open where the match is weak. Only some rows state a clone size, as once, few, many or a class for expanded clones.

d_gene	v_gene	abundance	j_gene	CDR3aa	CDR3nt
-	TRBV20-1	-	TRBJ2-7	CSAREPHKGAIYEQYF	TGCAGTGCTAGAGAACCCCATAAGGGTGCGATTTACGAGCAGTACTTC
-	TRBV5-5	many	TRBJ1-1	CASSLEAVRTTEAFF	TGTGCCAGCAGCTTGGAGGCGGTCAGGACGACTGAAGCTTTCTTT
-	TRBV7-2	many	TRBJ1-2	CASSFGGDGSNGYTF	TGTGCCAGCAGCTTCGGGGGGGACGGCTCCAATGGCTACACCTTC
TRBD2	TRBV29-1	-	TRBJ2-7	CSVRGLAGVVEQYF	TGCAGCGTTAGAGGACTAGCGGGAGTGGTCGAGCAGTACTTC
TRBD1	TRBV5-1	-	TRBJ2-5	CASSGGQRQETQYF	TGCGCCAGCAGCGGGGGACAGAGACAAGAGACCCAGTACTTC
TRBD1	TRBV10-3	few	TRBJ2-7	CAISQLRDRLSYEQYF	TGTGCCATCAGTCAACTCCGGGACAGACTTTCCTACGAGCAGTACTTC
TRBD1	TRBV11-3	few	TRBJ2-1	CASSKSGMGTGNEQFF	TGTGCCAGCAGCAAAAGCGGGATGGGGACAGGGAATGAGCAGTTCTTC
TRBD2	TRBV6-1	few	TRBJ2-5	CASSRTSGGRETQYF	TGTGCCAGCAGCCGGACTAGCGGGGGGAGAGAGACCCAGTACTTC
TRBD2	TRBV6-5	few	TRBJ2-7	CASSYSPLTSGTSSYEQYF	TGTGCCAGCAGTTACTCCCCCTTGACTAGCGGGACGAGCTCCTACGAGCAGTACTTC
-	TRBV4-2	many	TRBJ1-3	CASSQDGAYSGNTIYF	TGTGCCAGCAGCCAAGATGGGGCATACTCTGGAAACACCATATATTTT
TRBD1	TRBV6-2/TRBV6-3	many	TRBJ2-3	CASSYGSAGGRDTQYF	TGTGCCAGCAGTTACGGGTCGGCAGGGGGCAGAGATACGCAGTATTTT
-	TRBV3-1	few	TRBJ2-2	CASSQDRVTGELFF	TGTGCCAGCAGCCAAGACAGGGTAACCGGGGAGCTGTTTTTT